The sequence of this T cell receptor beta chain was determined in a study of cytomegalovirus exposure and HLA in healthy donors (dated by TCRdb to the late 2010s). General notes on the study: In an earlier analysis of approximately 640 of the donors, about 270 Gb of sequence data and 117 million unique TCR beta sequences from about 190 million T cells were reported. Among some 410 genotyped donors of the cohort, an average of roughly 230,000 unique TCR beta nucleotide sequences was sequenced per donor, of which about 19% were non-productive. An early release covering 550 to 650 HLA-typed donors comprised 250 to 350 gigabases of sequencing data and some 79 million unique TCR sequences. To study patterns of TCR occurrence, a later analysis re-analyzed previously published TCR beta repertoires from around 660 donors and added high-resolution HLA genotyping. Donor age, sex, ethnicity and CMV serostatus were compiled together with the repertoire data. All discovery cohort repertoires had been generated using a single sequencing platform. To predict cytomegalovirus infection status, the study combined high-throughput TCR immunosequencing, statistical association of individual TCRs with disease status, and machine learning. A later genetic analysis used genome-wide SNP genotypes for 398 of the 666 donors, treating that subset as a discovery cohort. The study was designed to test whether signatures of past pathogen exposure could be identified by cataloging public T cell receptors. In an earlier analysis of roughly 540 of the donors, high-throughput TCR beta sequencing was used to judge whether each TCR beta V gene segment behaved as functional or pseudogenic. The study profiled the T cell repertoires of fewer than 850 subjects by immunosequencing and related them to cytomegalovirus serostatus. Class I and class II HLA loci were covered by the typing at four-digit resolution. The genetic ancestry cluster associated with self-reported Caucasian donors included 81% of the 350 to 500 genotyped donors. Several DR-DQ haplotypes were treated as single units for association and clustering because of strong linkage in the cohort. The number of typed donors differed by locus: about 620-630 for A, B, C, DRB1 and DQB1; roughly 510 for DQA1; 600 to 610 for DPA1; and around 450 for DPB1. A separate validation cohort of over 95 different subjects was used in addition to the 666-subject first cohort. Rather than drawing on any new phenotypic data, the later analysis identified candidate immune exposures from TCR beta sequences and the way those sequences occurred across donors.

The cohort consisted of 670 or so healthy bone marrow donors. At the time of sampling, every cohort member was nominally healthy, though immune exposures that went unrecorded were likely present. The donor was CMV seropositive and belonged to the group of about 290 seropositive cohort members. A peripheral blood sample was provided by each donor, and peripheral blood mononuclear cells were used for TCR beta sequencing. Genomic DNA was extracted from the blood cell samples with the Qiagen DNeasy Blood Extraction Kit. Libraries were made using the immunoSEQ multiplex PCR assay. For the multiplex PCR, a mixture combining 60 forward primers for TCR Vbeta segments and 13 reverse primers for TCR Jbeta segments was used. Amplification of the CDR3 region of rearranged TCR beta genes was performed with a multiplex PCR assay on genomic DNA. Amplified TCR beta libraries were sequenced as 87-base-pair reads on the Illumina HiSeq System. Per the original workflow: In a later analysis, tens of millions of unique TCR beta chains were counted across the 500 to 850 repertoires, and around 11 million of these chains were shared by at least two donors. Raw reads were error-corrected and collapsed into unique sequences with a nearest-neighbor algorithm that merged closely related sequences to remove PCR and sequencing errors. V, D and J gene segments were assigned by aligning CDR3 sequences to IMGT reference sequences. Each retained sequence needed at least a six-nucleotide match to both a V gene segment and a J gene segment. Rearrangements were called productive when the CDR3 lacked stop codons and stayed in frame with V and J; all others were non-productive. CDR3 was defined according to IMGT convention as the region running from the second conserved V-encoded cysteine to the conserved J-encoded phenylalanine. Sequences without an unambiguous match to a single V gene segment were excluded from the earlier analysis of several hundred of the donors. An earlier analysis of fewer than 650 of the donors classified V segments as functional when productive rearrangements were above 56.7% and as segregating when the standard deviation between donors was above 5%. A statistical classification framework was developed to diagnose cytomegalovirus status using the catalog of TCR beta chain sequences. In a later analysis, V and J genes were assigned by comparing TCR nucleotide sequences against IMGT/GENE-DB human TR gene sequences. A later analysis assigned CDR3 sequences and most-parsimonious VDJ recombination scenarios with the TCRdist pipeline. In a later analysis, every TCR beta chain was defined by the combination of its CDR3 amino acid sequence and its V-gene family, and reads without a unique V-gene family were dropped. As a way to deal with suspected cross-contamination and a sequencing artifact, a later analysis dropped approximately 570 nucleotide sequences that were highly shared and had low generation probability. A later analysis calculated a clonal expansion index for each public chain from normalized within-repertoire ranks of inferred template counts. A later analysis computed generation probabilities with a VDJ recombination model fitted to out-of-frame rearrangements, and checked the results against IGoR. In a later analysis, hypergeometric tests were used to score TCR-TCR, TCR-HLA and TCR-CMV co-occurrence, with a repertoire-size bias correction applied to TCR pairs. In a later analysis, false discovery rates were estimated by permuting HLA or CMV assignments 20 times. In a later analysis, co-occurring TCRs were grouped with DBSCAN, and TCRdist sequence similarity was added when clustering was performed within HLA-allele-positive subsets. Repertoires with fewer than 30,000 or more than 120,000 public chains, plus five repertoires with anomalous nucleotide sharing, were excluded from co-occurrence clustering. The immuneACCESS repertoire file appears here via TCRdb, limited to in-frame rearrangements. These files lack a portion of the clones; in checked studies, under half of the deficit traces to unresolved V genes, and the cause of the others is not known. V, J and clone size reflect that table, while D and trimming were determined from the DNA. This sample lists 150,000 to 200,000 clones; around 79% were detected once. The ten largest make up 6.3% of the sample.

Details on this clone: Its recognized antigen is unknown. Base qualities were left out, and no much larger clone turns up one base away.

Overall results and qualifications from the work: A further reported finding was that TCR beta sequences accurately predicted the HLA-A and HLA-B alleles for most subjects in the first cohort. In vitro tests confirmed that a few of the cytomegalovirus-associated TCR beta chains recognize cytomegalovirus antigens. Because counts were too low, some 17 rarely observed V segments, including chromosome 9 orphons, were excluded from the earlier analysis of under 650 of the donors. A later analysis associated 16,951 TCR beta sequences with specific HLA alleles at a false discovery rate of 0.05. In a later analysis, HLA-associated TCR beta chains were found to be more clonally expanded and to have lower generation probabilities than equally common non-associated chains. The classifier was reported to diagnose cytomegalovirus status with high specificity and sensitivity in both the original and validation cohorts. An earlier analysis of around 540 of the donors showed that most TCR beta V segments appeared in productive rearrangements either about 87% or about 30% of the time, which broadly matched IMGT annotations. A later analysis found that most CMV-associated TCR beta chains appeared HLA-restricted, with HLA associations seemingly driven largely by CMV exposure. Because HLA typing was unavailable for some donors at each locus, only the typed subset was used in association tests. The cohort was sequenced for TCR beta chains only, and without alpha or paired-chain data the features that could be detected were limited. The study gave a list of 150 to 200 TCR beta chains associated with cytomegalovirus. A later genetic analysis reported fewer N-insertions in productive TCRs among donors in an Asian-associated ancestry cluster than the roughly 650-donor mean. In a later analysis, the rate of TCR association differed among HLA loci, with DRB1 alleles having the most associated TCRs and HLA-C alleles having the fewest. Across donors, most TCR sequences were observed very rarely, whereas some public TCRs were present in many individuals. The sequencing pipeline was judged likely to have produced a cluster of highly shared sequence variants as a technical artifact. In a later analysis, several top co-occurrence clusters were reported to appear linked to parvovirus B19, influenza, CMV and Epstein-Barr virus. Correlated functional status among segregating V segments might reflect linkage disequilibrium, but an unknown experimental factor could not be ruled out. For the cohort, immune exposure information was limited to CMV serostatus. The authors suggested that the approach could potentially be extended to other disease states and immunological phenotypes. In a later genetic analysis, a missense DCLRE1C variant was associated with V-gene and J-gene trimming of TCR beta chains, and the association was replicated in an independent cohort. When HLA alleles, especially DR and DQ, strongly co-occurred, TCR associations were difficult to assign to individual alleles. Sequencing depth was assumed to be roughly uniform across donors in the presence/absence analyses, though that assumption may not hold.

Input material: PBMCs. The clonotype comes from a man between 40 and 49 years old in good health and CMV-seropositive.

The CDR3 region reads CASSQGRPNTGELFF. The base sequence is TGTGCCAGCAGCCAGGGAAGGCCGAACACCGGGGAGCTGTTTTTT. This sequence uses TRBV6-4 and TRBJ2-2, and TRBD1 may be the D gene, going by 5 matching bases. CDR1 is given as MRHNA and CDR2 as SNTAGT, both from the germline V gene. CDR3 length: 15 amino acids, cysteine to phenylalanine. Left in the record is the CDR3 DNA by itself, 45 bases read in frame from the first base. V loses 6 bases, J loses 0 bases, and the germline ends lie 11 bases apart.